The following is a T cell receptor (beta chain) sequence with its context. As yet, its antigen is unknown. The sample comes from a study of blood T cells in healthy people across ages. The CDR3 contains 17 residues. Trimming left V 6 bases short and J 5 bases short, with 22 bases between. Germline lookup yields CDR1 MDHEN and CDR2 SYDVKM. The study's findings and limits: Any conclusive comparison of naive versus antigen-experienced cells was prevented by using unsorted PBMCs. There was no known CMV status for donors, so expanded clonotype changes were possibly confounded.

A second 7 to 11 cycle PCR used barcoded and J-beta primers. Every molecule of cDNA carried a tag from a template-switch adaptor with 12 random nucleotides. MiXCR was run by TCRdb on the 5' RACE reads, yielding one entry per CDR3 protein. The sample gives hundreds of thousands of distinct CDR3 sequences, about 30% of which show up once; 15% to 19% is in the top ten. The material sequenced was blood. This sequence originates from a woman older than 75 in good health. This chain joins TRBV28 and TRBJ2-2, with TRBD1 as a possible D gene (6 bases). The CDR3 loop is CASRHQGSLLGTGELFF. The CDR3 coding sequence is TGTGCCAGCAGACACCAGGGGTCCCTCCTGGGTACCGGGGAGCTGTTTTTT.